This T cell receptor beta chain was identified during a study of shared clonotypes between healthy human individuals. The assay was immunoSEQ multiplex PCR, and TCRdb's table has in-frame clones only and misses some. The repertoire holds about 2 million clones, with roughly 94% as singletons. Germline CDR1 MNHEY, CDR2 SMNVEV (reference sequence). The V gene lost 6 bases and the J gene lost 5 bases, with 14 bases spanning the gap. The CDR3 loop spans 14 amino acids. Memory CD4+ cells were the fraction left after CD45RA+ naive selection. The chain carries TRBV27 and TRBJ1-5; TRBD1 is a possible D gene (5 bases). Input material: naive CD4+ T cells sorted from blood. Specified subset: CD45RA+ positively selected. The receptor was isolated from a man between 18 and 29 years old in good health. CDR3 sequence: CASSTPGGDQPQHF. The CDR3 coding sequence is TGTGCCAGCAGCACGCCTGGGGGTGATCAGCCCCAGCATTTT.